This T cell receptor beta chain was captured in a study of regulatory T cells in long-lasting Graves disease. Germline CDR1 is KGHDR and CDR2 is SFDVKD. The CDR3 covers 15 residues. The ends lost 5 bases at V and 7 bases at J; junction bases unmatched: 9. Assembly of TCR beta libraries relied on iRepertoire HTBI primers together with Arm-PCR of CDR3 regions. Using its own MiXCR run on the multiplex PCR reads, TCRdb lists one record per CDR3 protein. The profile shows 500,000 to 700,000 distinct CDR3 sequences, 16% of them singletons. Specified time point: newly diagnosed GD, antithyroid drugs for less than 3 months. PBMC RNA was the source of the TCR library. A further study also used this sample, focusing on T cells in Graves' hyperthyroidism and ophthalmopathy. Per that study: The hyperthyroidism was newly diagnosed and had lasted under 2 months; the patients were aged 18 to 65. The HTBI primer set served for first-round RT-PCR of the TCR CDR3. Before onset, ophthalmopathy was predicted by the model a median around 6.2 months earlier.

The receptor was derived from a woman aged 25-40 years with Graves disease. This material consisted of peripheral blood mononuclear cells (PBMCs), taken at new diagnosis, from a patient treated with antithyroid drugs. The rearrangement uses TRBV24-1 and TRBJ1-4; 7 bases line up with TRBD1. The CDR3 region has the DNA TGTGCCACCAGTGTCCAACAGGGGACGGGTGAAAAACTGTTTTTT. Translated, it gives CATSVQQGTGEKLFF.